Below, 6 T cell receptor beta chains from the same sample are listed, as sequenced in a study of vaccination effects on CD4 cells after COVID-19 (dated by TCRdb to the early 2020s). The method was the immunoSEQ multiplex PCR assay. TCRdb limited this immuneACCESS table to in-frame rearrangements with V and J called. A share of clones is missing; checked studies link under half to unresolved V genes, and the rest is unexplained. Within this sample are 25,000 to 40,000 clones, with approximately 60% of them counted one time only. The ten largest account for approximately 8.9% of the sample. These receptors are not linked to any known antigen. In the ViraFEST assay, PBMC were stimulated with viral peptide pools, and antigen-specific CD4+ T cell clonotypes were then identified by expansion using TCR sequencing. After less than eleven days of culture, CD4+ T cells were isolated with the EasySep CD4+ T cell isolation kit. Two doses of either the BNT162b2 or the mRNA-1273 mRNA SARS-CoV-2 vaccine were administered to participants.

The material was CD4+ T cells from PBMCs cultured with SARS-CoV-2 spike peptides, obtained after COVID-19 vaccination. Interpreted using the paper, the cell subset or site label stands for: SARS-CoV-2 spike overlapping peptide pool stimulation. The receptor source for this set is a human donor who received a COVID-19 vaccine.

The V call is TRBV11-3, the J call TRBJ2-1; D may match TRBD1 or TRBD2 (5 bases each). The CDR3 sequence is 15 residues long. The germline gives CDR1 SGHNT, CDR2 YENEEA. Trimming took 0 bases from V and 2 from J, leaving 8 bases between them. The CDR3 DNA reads TGTGCCAGCAGCTTAGACAGGGACCCCTACAATGAGCAGTTCTTC. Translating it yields CASSLDRDPYNEQFF.

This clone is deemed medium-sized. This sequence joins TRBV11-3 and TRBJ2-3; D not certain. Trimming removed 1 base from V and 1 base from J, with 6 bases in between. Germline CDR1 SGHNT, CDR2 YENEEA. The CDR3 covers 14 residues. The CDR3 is CASSLGGRTDTQYF. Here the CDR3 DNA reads TGTGCCAGCAGCTTAGGTGGGCGCACAGATACGCAGTATTTT.

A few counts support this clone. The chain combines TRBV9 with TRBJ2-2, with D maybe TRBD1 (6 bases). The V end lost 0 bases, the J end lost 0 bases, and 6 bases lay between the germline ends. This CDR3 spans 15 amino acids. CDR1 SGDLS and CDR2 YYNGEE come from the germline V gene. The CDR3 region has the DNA TGTGCCAGCAGCGTAGGACAGGCGAACACCGGGGAGCTGTTTTTT. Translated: CASSVGQANTGELFF.

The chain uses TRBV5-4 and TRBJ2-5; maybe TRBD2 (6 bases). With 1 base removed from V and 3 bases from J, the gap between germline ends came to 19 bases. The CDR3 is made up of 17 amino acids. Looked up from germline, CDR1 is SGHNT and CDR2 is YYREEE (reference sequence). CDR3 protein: CASSLHLSSGGKETQYF. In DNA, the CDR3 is TGTGCCAGCAGCTTGCACCTGAGTAGCGGAGGAAAAGAGACCCAGTACTTC.

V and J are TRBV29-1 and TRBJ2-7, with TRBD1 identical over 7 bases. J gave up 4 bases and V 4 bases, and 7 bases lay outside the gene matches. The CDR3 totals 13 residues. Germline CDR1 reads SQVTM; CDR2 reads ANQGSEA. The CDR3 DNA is TGCAGCGTTGTTTTGGGGACAGAGTACGAGCAGTACTTC. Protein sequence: CSVVLGTEYEQYF.

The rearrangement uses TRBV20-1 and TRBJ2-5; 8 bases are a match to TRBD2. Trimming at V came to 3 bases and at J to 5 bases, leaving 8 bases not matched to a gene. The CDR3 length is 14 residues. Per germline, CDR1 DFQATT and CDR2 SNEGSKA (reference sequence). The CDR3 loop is CSASTAGGGETQYF. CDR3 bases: TGCAGTGCTAGTACTGCGGGAGGAGGGGAGACCCAGTACTTC.